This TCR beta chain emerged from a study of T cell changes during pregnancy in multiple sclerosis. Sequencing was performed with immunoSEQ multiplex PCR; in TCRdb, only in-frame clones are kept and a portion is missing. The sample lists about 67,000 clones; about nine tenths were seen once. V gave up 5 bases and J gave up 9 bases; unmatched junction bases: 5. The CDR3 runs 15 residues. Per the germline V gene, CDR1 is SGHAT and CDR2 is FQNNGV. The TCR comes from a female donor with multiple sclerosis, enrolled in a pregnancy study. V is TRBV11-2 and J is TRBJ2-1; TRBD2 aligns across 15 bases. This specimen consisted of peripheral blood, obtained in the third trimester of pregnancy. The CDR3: CASSQGLAGGAEQFF. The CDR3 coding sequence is TGTGCCAGCAGCCAGGGACTAGCGGGAGGTGCTGAGCAGTTCTTC. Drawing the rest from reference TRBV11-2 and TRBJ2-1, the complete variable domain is EAGVAQSPRYKIIEKRQSVAFWCNPISGHATLYWYQQILGQGPKLLIQFQNNGVVDDSQLPKDRFSAERLKGVDSTLKIQPAKLEDSAVYLCASSQGLAGGAEQFFGPGTRLTVL.